This entry lists 18 T cell receptor beta chains sequenced from one sample in a study of blood T cell repertoires in COVID-19 (dated by TCRdb to about 2020). Libraries came from the immunoSEQ multiplex PCR assay. TCRdb provides this immuneACCESS table in a form limited to in-frame rearrangements. Some clones are lacking; in checked studies, under half of them reflect an unresolved V gene, and why the rest are absent is not known. This sample is represented by about 54,000 clones; about four fifths of them were singletons. Roughly 5.9% of the sample is held by the ten biggest clonotypes. The sample taken for sequencing was peripheral blood. Every receptor here comes from a human donor in a cohort sampled during active or convalescent COVID-19.

This clone was counted a few times. V is TRBV19 and J is TRBJ1-1; 8 bases are a match to TRBD1. The CDR3 totals 13 residues. V shed 10 bases and J 2 bases; nucleotides not matched to a gene: 6. Germline V gene sequence: CDR1 LNHDA, CDR2 SQIVND (reference sequence). CDR3 in amino acids: CATARGRNTEAFF. CDR3 coding DNA: TGTGCCACCGCCAGGGGGCGTAACACTGAAGCTTTCTTT.

V and J are TRBV23-1 and TRBJ2-4, with no clear D. TRBV23-1 falls under the ORF class, with uncertain function. Between the trimmed V and J ends, which lost 0 bases and 5 bases, there was a span of 11 bases. The CDR3 runs 15 residues. DNA for the CDR3: TGCGCCAGCAGTCAATCTGAGGCAGAAGAAAACATTCAGTACTTC. It encodes CASSQSEAEENIQYF.

The chain recombines TRBV19 with TRBJ1-5; tentative D call: TRBD1 (6 bases). The CDR3 length is 15 residues. V lost 6 bases and J 0 bases, leaving 12 bases between the germline ends. CDR1 and CDR2 (germline): LNHDA, SQIVND (reference sequence). The CDR3 reads CASRTGQYSNQPQHF. The CDR3 DNA reads TGTGCCAGTAGGACGGGACAATATAGCAATCAGCCCCAGCATTTT.

This clone was counted once. The V and J genes are TRBV2 and TRBJ1-4; D gene uncertain. The V end was cut by 6 bases, the J end by 0 bases, with 8 bases between. Germline-derived CDR1 and CDR2 are SNHLY and FYNNEI. The length of the CDR3 is 14 residues. CDR3 bases: TGTGCCAGCAGCCCTCAGGCAACTAATGAAAAACTGTTTTTT. This codes for CASSPQATNEKLFF.

The chain combines TRBV7-8 with TRBJ1-3, with D uncertain. In germline, CDR1 is SGHVS, CDR2 FQNEAQ. Trimming shortened V by 4 bases and J by 0 bases, and 10 bases separated the two germline ends. The CDR3 extends over 15 amino acids. The CDR3 loop is CASSSRVFSGNTIYF. The CDR3 nucleotides are TGTGCCAGCAGCTCCCGGGTCTTCTCTGGAAACACCATATATTTT.

The rearrangement uses TRBV19 and TRBJ2-7; D is unclear. Germline loops: CDR1 LNHDA, CDR2 SQIVND (reference sequence). With 9 bases removed from V and 2 bases from J, the gap between germline ends came to 11 bases. The CDR3 is 12 residues long. CDR3: CARDLNPYEQYF. The CDR3 DNA follows: TGTGCCAGAGACTTAAATCCCTACGAGCAGTACTTC.

This clone was picked up one time. The gene calls are TRBV19 and TRBJ1-1; no definite D call. This CDR3 contains 11 residues. V lost 11 bases, J lost 1 base, and 8 bases lay in between. Per the germline V gene, CDR1 is LNHDA and CDR2 is SQIVND (reference sequence). The CDR3 sequence is CASTWNTEAFF. DNA for the CDR3: TGTGCCTCCACTTGGAACACTGAAGCTTTCTTT.

This clone was picked up a small number of times. This chain links TRBV5-1 with TRBJ1-3, with 7 bases lining up with TRBD1. The CDR3 totals 18 residues. CDR1 and CDR2 from the germline V gene are SGHRS and YFSETQ. The junction had 13 bases not matched to a gene; V was cut back by 4 bases and J by 0 bases. The CDR3 DNA sequence: TGCGCCAGCAGCCCACAGGGGTTCGGGACCGCCTCTGGAAACACCATATATTTT. Translation gives CASSPQGFGTASGNTIYF.

In its sample, this clone was seen once. CDR3 region: CSASLEYQETQYF. DNA of the CDR3: TGCAGTGCTAGTTTGGAGTACCAAGAGACCCAGTACTTC. The rearrangement joins TRBV20-1 to TRBJ2-5; D remains unclear. The CDR3 has 13 residues. Germline V gene lookup returns CDR1 DFQATT and CDR2 SNEGSKA (reference sequence). Trimming took off 3 bases at V and 0 bases at J, with 8 bases between the two ends.

The V call is TRBV5-8, the J call TRBJ1-2; tentative D call: TRBD1 (6 bases). Per germline, CDR1 SGHTS and CDR2 YDEGEE. V lost 8 bases, J lost 3 bases, and 17 bases lay in between. The CDR3 runs to 14 residues. The CDR3 nucleotides are TGTGCCAGTTCTACAGGGCGAGGCGACTATGGCTACACCTTC. This codes for CASSTGRGDYGYTF.

The sample holds a few counts of this clone. The CDR3 region is CASSLVTTQVDQPQHF. The CDR3 DNA follows: TGTGCCAGCAGCTTAGTAACCACACAGGTCGATCAGCCCCAGCATTTT. The chain employs TRBV7-2 and TRBJ1-5; TRBD1 is a possible D gene (5 bases). This CDR3 has 16 amino acids. CDR1 and CDR2 from the germline V gene are SGHTA and FQGNSA. Trimming shortened V by 1 base and J by 5 bases, and 15 bases separated the two germline ends. Looking up the rest from reference TRBV7-2 and TRBJ1-5 gives the full variable domain: GAGVSQSPSNKVTEKGKDVELRCDPISGHTALYWYRQSLGQGLEFLIYFQGNSAPDKSGLPSDRFSAERTGGSVSTLTIQRTQQEDSAVYLCASSLVTTQVDQPQHFGDGTRLSIL.

The V and J genes are TRBV10-3 and TRBJ1-1; D gene unclear. Trimming removed 8 bases at V and 1 base at J, with 11 bases between. Germline lookup yields CDR1 ENHRY and CDR2 SYGVKD. This CDR3 region has 13 residues. CDR3 DNA: TGTGCCATCCTAGCCCGAGAGAACACTGAAGCTTTCTTT. It is translated as CAILARENTEAFF.

The J gene is TRBJ2-4, the V gene TRBV27; 11 nucleotides line up with TRBD1. Germline values: CDR1 MNHEY, CDR2 SMNVEV (reference sequence). J was trimmed by 2 bases and V by 4 bases; bases with no gene match: 7. The CDR3 sequence is 17 residues long. The CDR3 sequence: CASSSPGQGGTKNIQYF. CDR3 nucleotide sequence: TGTGCCAGCAGTTCGCCGGGACAGGGGGGGACCAAAAACATTCAGTACTTC.

V gene TRBV7-2 combines with J gene TRBJ2-7; D may be TRBD1 (8 bases). Germline CDR1 is SGHTA and CDR2 is FQGNSA. Trimming left V 3 bases short and J 2 bases short, with 14 bases between. The CDR3 is 15 amino acids. The CDR3 nucleotides read TGTGCCAGCAGCTTCGACAGGGGAGGGACCTACGAGCAGTACTTC. It translates to CASSFDRGGTYEQYF.

The rearrangement links TRBV4-3 to TRBJ1-1, with D perhaps matching TRBD1 (5 bases). The CDR3 is 16 amino acids. V lost 1 base, J lost 6 bases, and 18 bases lay in between. Per germline, CDR1 LGHNA and CDR2 YSLEER. The CDR3 DNA reads as TGCGCCAGCAGCCAAGGGGCAGGCTCGCGGGACGCTGAAGCTTTCTTT. Amino acids: CASSQGAGSRDAEAFF.

The chain joins TRBV30 to TRBJ1-5; tentative D call: TRBD1 (5 bases). The CDR3 extends over 18 amino acids. The ends were cut back, 0 bases at V and 1 base at J, with 19 bases in the middle. The germline CDR1 and CDR2 sequences are GTSNPN and SVGIG (reference sequence). CDR3 protein: CAWSVRRQQVLSNQPQHF. The DNA of the CDR3 is TGTGCCTGGAGTGTACGAAGGCAACAGGTGTTAAGCAATCAGCCCCAGCATTTT.

This chain links TRBV5-6 with TRBJ1-5; TRBD1 is a possible D gene (5 bases). The V end lost 2 bases, the J end lost 4 bases, and 10 bases lay between the germline ends. This CDR3 spans 14 amino acids. The germline gives CDR1 SGHDT, CDR2 YYEEEE. CDR3 bases: TGTGCCAGCAGCTTTAGGGGTGCAAATCAGCCCCAGCATTTT. Translation gives CASSFRGANQPQHF.

This chain joins TRBV19 and TRBJ2-2, with D possibly matching TRBD2 (5 bases). The V gene's germline CDR1 is LNHDA and CDR2 SQIVND (reference sequence). V was shortened by 7 bases and J by 8 bases, with 20 bases between the two germline ends. The CDR3 contains 15 residues. CDR3 in DNA: TGTGCCAGTACCCCAAGGACTCCTAGCTGGGGGGAGCTGTTTTTT. It is translated as CASTPRTPSWGELFF.